The entry that follows covers one TCR beta chain sequence. Its target is unknown. Germline lookup yields CDR1 MGHRA and CDR2 YSYEKL. The V end lost 0 bases, the J end lost 4 bases, and 8 bases lay between the germline ends. The CDR3 consists of 14 residues. This entry comes from a study of CD8 T cells in ankylosing spondylitis. TCRdb processed the 5' RACE reads anew with MiXCR; each CDR3 protein has one entry. The table has 200,000 to 250,000 distinct CDR3 sequences, around 20% seen once. Study conclusions and caveats: Clones that were linked to disease were CD8+ and were relatively rare in peripheral blood. In ankylosing spondylitis blood, a motif of eight highly homologous TCR beta variants appeared characteristic.

This clonotype was obtained from a male donor with ankylosing spondylitis. The genes are TRBV4-1 and TRBJ2-3; the D gene is possibly TRBD1 (5 bases). The specimen was blood, either unsorted or a sorted T cell fraction (not recorded which). The DNA of the CDR3 is TGCGCCAGCAGCCAAGACAGGGCTCCAGATACGCAGTATTTT. This sequence encodes CASSQDRAPDTQYF.